The 26 T cell receptor beta chains in this list originate from one sample, sequenced in a study of T cell repertoires in cytomegalovirus infection (dated by TCRdb to between 2017 and 2020). The sample's treatment or condition, from its label and the paper: in vitro stimulation with specific CMV peptide epitopes to enrich CMV-specific T cells. Sequencing relied on an Illumina HiSeq 1500. The raw public reads went through TCRdb reprocessing: fastp at Q25, MiXCR clone calling, in-frame beta chains kept. Each record represents a unique CDR3 protein, reported with the most common genes and DNA among its rows. For this sample the table gives 380,000 or so distinct CDR3 sequences, of which 34% were detected only once. About 14% of the sample rests with the top ten. The antigens for these receptors are not known. The source material was cultured PBMCs, sampled from culture after CMV antigen stimulation. Receptors originate from a human donor in good health (CMV status not recorded). Some clones in this sample may be carry-over from other donors' samples.

This chain uses TRBV12-3 or TRBV12-4 with TRBJ2-3, with D perhaps TRBD2 (5 bases). V gave up 2 bases and J gave up 4 bases, with 16 bases separating them. The CDR3 sequence is 16 residues long. CDR3 nucleotide sequence: TGTGCCAGCAGTTTATTCCTAGCCGTGGGCGCAGATACGCAGTATTTT. This sequence encodes CASSLFLAVGADTQYF.

The chain joins TRBV7-2 to TRBJ2-3; D is uncertain. Germline-derived CDR1 and CDR2 are SGHTA and FQGNSA. Trimming stripped 1 base from V and 8 bases from J, with 13 bases between. CDR3 length equals 14 residues. This CDR3 is CASSLGMGKVTQYF. The CDR3 nucleotides are TGTGCCAGCAGCTTAGGAATGGGCAAGGTTACGCAGTATTTT.

The V call is TRBV11-2, the J call TRBJ2-1; 9 bases map to TRBD2. There are 14 residues in the CDR3. After removal of 8 bases from V and 4 bases from J, the junction contained 6 bases not matched to a gene. Germline CDR1 SGHAT, CDR2 FQNNGV. The CDR3 bases are TGTGCCAGCCAACGTAGCGGGAGATACAATGAGCAGTTCTTC. It yields the protein CASQRSGRYNEQFF.

This clonotype was counted many times. This chain joins TRBV6-1 and TRBJ1-1; TRBD1 aligns across 11 bases. This CDR3 region has 14 residues. V dropped 6 bases and J dropped 5; count of bases not matched to a gene: 5. Germline loops: CDR1 MNHNS, CDR2 SASEGT. CDR3 residues: CASRPGQGVTEAFF. The CDR3 region has the DNA TGTGCCAGCAGACCGGGACAGGGGGTTACTGAAGCTTTCTTT.

The chain is built from TRBV29-1 and TRBJ2-5; D might be TRBD1 or TRBD2, each matching 5 bases. The CDR3 spans 13 residues. The V and J ends lost 5 bases and 4 bases respectively, with 14 bases between them. Germline assignment: CDR1 SQVTM and CDR2 ANQGSEA. This CDR3 is CSVPLSGGETQYF. In DNA, the CDR3 is TGCAGCGTTCCCTTGTCTGGGGGAGAGACCCAGTACTTC.

Many counts were recorded for this clonotype. J is TRBJ1-6 and V is TRBV6-6; D gene unclear. This CDR3 region has 21 residues. The V gene's germline CDR1 is MNHNY and CDR2 SVGAGI (reference sequence). The V end was cut by 2 bases, the J end by 8 bases, with 31 bases between. DNA for the CDR3: TGTGCCAGCAGTTACGTCTCGAAATCTGTCTTGTTTCGCCAGACATATTCACCCCTCCACTTT. Translation: CASSYVSKSVLFRQTYSPLHF.

This clonotype came up many times. V and J are TRBV7-2 and TRBJ1-4; D ambiguous. V dropped 1 base and J dropped 3 bases, with 9 bases sitting between them. CDR1 and CDR2 (germline): SGHTA, FQGNSA. The CDR3 sequence is 15 residues long. The CDR3 sequence is CASSLDGLPNEKLFF. CDR3 DNA sequence: TGTGCCAGCAGCTTAGATGGTCTACCTAATGAAAAACTGTTTTTT.

The rearrangement links TRBV7-2 to TRBJ2-1; 12 positions match TRBD2. Germline values: CDR1 SGHTA, CDR2 FQGNSA. The CDR3 has 16 amino acids. The J segment lost 11 bases and the V segment lost 5 bases, leaving 13 bases of the junction unmatched. The CDR3 here is CASSPRGLAGGPKQFF. The DNA of the CDR3 is TGTGCCAGCAGCCCACGGGGCCTAGCGGGAGGGCCCAAGCAGTTCTTC.

The chain combines TRBV27 with TRBJ1-1; TRBD1 might be the D (6 bases). Trimming cost V 6 bases and J 1 base, with 12 bases left between them. The CDR3 contains 14 residues. Germline CDR1 MNHEY, CDR2 SMNVEV (reference sequence). The CDR3 spells CASRQGGGNTEAFF. In nucleotides, the CDR3 is TGTGCCAGCAGGCAGGGAGGGGGGAACACTGAAGCTTTCTTT.

This clonotype was observed a handful of times. The chain uses TRBV28 and TRBJ1-1; the match to TRBD1 covers 7 bases. The CDR3 runs 13 residues. Germline assignment: CDR1 MDHEN and CDR2 SYDVKM. After removal of 5 bases from V and 7 bases from J, the junction contained 7 bases not matched to a gene. The CDR3 region is CASSVGTVREAFF. CDR3 nucleotide sequence: TGTGCCAGCAGTGTAGGGACAGTACGTGAAGCTTTCTTT. The whole variable domain, remainder taken from reference TRBV28 and TRBJ1-1, is DVKVTQSSRYLVKRTGEKVFLECVQDMDHENMFWYRQDPGLGLRLIYFSYDVKMKEKGDIPEGYSVSREKKERFSLILESASTNQTSMYLCASSVGTVREAFFGQGTRLTVV.

This clonotype was seen a few times. The CDR3 bases are TGTGCCAGCAGTGTAAGGGGCGCCGGGGAGCTGTTTTTT. Its protein product is CASSVRGAGELFF. The chain employs TRBV28 and TRBJ2-2, with D possibly being TRBD1 (5 bases). Deletions cut 5 bases from V and 6 bases from J, with 10 bases between. CDR1 and CDR2 (germline): MDHEN, SYDVKM. This CDR3 has 13 amino acids.

The CDR3 is CASSPPRGATDTQYF. The CDR3 DNA sequence: TGTGCCAGCAGTCCCCCCCGGGGCGCCACAGATACGCAGTATTTT. This rearrangement joins TRBV27 to TRBJ2-3; D is possibly TRBD1 or TRBD2 (5 bases each). This CDR3 contains 15 residues. The V gene lost 5 bases and the J gene lost 2 bases, with 14 bases spanning the gap. Germline V gives CDR1 MNHEY, CDR2 SMNVEV (reference sequence).

The chain links TRBV7-2 to TRBJ2-5; possibly TRBD1 for D (7 bases). This CDR3 is 15 amino acids long. In germline, CDR1 is SGHTA, CDR2 FQGNSA. V lost 5 bases and J 7 bases, leaving 20 bases between the germline ends. The CDR3 DNA reads as TGTGCCAGCAGCCCAGGGGGTGGTTCCGGGGGGACCCAGTACTTC. Encoded protein: CASSPGGGSGGTQYF. Using reference TRBV7-2 and TRBJ2-5 for the parts outside the CDR3, the full variable domain is GAGVSQSPSNKVTEKGKDVELRCDPISGHTALYWYRQSLGQGLEFLIYFQGNSAPDKSGLPSDRFSAERTGGSVSTLTIQRTQQEDSAVYLCASSPGGGSGGTQYFGPGTRLLVL.

The chain combines TRBV4-3 with TRBJ2-3; 10 bases agree with TRBD2. V dropped 4 bases and J dropped 8; count of bases not matched to a gene: 15. Per germline, CDR1 LGHNA and CDR2 YSLEER. The CDR3 extends over 17 amino acids. The CDR3 DNA sequence: TGCGCCAGCAGCCCTGACGTCTCCCTAGCGGGAGCTGCTACGCAGTATTTT. It is translated as CASSPDVSLAGAATQYF.

The CDR3 bases are TGTGCCAGCAGTGGACTAGCGGACCCCTCCAATGAGCAGTTCTTC. Its protein product is CASSGLADPSNEQFF. The J gene is TRBJ2-1, the V gene TRBV6-2 or TRBV6-3, with TRBD2 matching 10 bases. Germline lookup yields CDR1 MNHEY and CDR2 SVGEGT. The V and J ends lost 5 bases and 6 bases, in that order; junction bases with no gene match: 7. CDR3 size: 15 residues.

Only a few counts were recorded for this clonotype. This CDR3 is CASSDPHSGANVLTF. The CDR3 DNA reads TGTGCCAGCAGTGACCCGCACTCTGGGGCCAACGTCCTGACTTTC. The V gene is TRBV6-2 or TRBV6-3, the J gene TRBJ2-6; D remains unclear. V was trimmed by 5 bases and J by 0 bases, leaving 8 bases between them. The CDR3 has 15 residues. The V gene's germline CDR1 is MNHEY and CDR2 SVGEGT.

The V and J genes are TRBV7-9 and TRBJ1-2; a weak D match, TRBD1 (6 bases). The germline gives CDR1 SEHNR, CDR2 FQNEAQ (reference sequence). The CDR3 spans 14 residues. Between the trimmed V and J ends, which lost 4 bases and 6 bases, there was a span of 15 bases. The CDR3 DNA is TGTGCCAGCAGCTACCTTCGGGGGGACAATGGCTACACCTTC. Amino acids: CASSYLRGDNGYTF.

This clonotype has at least ten counts. The rearrangement joins TRBV7-2 to TRBJ2-2, with D possibly TRBD2 on 5 matching bases. The germline V and J ends were trimmed by 6 bases and 10 bases, with 15 bases remaining between them. The CDR3 loop spans 13 amino acids. From germline, CDR1 is SGHTA and CDR2 FQGNSA. DNA for the CDR3: TGTGCCAGCAGTCCAACAGTTCGGGAGGAGCTGTTTTTT. Translated, it gives CASSPTVREELFF.

This sequence joins TRBV6-5 and TRBJ1-5; 8 positions agree with TRBD1. V lost 6 bases, J lost 6 bases, and 7 bases stayed unmatched. Germline V CDR1 and CDR2: MNHEY, SVGAGI. This CDR3 comprises 14 residues. The CDR3 region is CASSQGTGLQPQHF. CDR3 DNA sequence: TGTGCCAGCAGCCAAGGGACAGGTCTTCAGCCCCAGCATTTT.

This clonotype came up a few times. The chain has TRBV19 and TRBJ2-1; 8 bases line up with TRBD2. The CDR3 is made up of 16 amino acids. With 2 bases clipped from V and 6 bases from J, the junction kept 9 bases outside the gene matches. Germline V gene lookup returns CDR1 LNHDA and CDR2 SQIVND (reference sequence). The CDR3 protein is CASSILGAGAPNEQFF. As DNA, the CDR3 is TGTGCCAGTAGTATATTGGGAGCGGGAGCCCCCAATGAGCAGTTCTTC.

This clonotype was picked up many times. This chain uses TRBV7-2 with TRBJ2-5, with a possible D match to TRBD2 (5 bases). V lost 6 bases, J lost 4 bases, and 9 bases lay in between. The CDR3 contains 12 residues. CDR1 is SGHTA, CDR2 FQGNSA, per germline. CDR3 sequence (DNA): TGTGCCAGCAGGAGGGAGCGAGAGACCCAGTACTTC. It is translated as CASRRERETQYF.

V usage is TRBV6-6 and J usage is TRBJ2-3; 11 nucleotides line up with TRBD2. This CDR3 comprises 17 residues. In germline, CDR1 is MNHNY, CDR2 SVGAGI (reference sequence). V shed 5 bases, J shed 2 bases, and the junction held 9 bases outside the gene matches. The CDR3 region is CASSASRTSGFTDTQYF. CDR3 nucleotides: TGTGCCAGCAGTGCCTCACGGACTAGCGGGTTCACAGATACGCAGTATTTT.

The rearrangement uses TRBV18 and TRBJ2-7; TRBD2 matches at 15 bases. The J segment lost 2 bases and the V segment lost 3 bases, leaving 5 bases of the junction unmatched. The germline CDR1 and CDR2 sequences are KGHSH and LQKENI. This CDR3 is built from 17 residues. CDR3 in amino acids: CASSPRTSGRAPYEQYF. CDR3 nucleotide sequence: TGTGCCAGCTCACCCCGGACTAGCGGGAGGGCACCCTACGAGCAGTACTTC.

This clonotype was seen once. Here the CDR3 reads CSVSGLAGDLIGELFF. CDR3 sequence (DNA): TGCAGCGTTTCGGGACTAGCGGGAGACCTAATCGGGGAGCTGTTTTTT. This chain links TRBV29-1 with TRBJ2-2, with TRBD2 matching 14 bases. V lost 5 bases to trimming and J lost 7 bases; unmatched junction nucleotides: 9. The CDR3 spans 16 residues. Germline values: CDR1 SQVTM, CDR2 ANQGSEA.

The chain recombines TRBV4-1 with TRBJ2-5; 9 nucleotides agree with TRBD1. Trimming at V came to 6 bases and at J to 4 bases, leaving 3 bases not matched to a gene. The germline V gene encodes CDR1 MGHRA and CDR2 YSYEKL. The CDR3 has 13 residues. As DNA, the CDR3 is TGCGCCAGCAGTCCGGGACAGGGAGAGACCCAGTACTTC. Translation: CASSPGQGETQYF.

V gene TRBV27 combines with J gene TRBJ2-7; D unclear. Germline CDR1 MNHEY, CDR2 SMNVEV (reference sequence). V dropped 2 bases and J dropped 4 bases, with 6 bases sitting between them. This CDR3 is built from 12 residues. CDR3 coding DNA: TGTGCCAGCAGTTTAACGTGTTACGAGCAGTACGTC. Protein product: CASSLTCYEQYV.